This T cell receptor (beta chain) was captured in a study of cytomegalovirus exposure and HLA in healthy donors. In the PCR, 60 Vbeta and 13 Jbeta primers were used. Clones were read by immunoSEQ multiplex PCR, and TCRdb kept only the in-frame ones, dropping some. The sample lists about 95,000 clones, roughly 82% occurring once. After removal of 3 bases from V and 0 bases from J, the junction contained 2 bases not matched to a gene. Germline CDR1 MDHEN, CDR2 SYDVKM. The CDR3 is 15 residues long. This clonotype originated in a man younger than 40 in good health and CMV-seropositive. J is TRBJ2-3 and V is TRBV28, with 8 bases that match TRBD2. The specimen was PBMCs. The DNA for the CDR3 is TGTGCCAGCAGTTTTGCGGGAGGCAGCACAGATACGCAGTATTTT. Translation: CASSFAGGSTDTQYF.